This T cell receptor beta chain was sequenced for a study of blood T cell repertoires in COVID-19. Germline V gene data show CDR1 as MNHEY and CDR2 as SMNVEV (reference sequence). The V segment lost 3 bases and the J segment 7 bases; nucleotides outside the gene matches: 12. The CDR3 length is 17 residues. Using immunoSEQ multiplex PCR, the repertoire was profiled, and TCRdb retains in-frame clones only, with some absent. Among 150,000 to 200,000 clones, around four fifths were seen once, and the ten largest hold approximately 15%. J is TRBJ2-1 and V is TRBV27, with 10 bases that match TRBD1. Source material: PBMCs or T cells enriched from blood (not recorded which). The receptor was isolated from a woman between 45 and 60 years old who had recovered from COVID-19. The CDR3 region has the DNA TGTGCCAGCAGTTTTCTTCGACAGGGGGCAAAGTCGAATGAGCAGTTCTTC. This codes for CASSFLRQGAKSNEQFF.